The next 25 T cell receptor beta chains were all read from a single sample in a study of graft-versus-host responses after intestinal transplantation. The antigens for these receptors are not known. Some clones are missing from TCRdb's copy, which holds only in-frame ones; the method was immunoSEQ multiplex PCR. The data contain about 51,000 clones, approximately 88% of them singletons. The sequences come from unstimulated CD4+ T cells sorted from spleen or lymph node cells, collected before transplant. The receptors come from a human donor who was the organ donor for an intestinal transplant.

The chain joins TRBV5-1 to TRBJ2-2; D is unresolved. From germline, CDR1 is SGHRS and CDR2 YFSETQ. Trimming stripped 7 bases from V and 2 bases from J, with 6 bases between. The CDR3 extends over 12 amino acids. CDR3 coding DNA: TGCGCCAGCCTCACAAACACCGGGGAGCTGTTTTTT. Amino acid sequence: CASLTNTGELFF.

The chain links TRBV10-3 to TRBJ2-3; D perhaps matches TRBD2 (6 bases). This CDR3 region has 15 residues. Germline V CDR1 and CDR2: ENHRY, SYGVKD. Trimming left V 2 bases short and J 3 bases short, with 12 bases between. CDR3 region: CAISERREFTDTQYF. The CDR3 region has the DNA TGTGCCATCAGTGAGAGGAGGGAGTTTACAGATACGCAGTATTTT.

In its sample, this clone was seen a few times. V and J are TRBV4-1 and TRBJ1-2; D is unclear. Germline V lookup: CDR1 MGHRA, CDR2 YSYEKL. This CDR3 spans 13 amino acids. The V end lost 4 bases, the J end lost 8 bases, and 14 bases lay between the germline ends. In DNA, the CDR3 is TGCGCCAGCAGCCGACTAGACACGGGAGGCTACACCTTC. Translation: CASSRLDTGGYTF.

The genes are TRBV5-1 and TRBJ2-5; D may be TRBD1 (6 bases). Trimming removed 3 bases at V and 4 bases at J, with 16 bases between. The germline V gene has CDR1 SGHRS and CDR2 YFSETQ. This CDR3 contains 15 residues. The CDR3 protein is CASSSNTGSRETQYF. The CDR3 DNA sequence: TGCGCCAGCAGCTCAAATACAGGGTCAAGAGAGACCCAGTACTTC.

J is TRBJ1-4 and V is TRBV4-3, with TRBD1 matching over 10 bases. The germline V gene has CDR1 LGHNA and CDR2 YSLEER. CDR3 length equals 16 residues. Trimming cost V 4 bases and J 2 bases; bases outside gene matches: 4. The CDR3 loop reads CASSPGQGTTNEKLFF. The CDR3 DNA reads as TGCGCCAGCAGCCCGGGACAGGGGACCACTAATGAAAAACTGTTTTTT.

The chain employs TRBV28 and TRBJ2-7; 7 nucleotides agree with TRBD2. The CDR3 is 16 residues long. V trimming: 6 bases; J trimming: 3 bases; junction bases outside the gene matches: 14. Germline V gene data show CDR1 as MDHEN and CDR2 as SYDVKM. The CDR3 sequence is CASRAGREGSVYEQYF. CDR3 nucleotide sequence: TGTGCCAGCAGAGCAGGAAGGGAGGGCTCCGTCTACGAGCAGTACTTC.

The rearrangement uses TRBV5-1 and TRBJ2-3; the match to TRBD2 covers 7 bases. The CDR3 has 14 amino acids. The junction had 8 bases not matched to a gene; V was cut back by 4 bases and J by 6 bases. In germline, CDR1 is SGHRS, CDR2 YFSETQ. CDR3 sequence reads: CASSLSGPGDTQYF. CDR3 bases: TGCGCCAGCAGCCTTAGCGGGCCTGGTGATACGCAGTATTTT.

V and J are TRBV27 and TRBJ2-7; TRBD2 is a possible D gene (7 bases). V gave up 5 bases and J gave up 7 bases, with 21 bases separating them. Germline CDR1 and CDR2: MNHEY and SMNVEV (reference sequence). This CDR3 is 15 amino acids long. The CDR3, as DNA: TGTGCCAGCAGTCCTGGGGGCGGGAGAAGGTTTGAGCAGTACTTC. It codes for CASSPGGGRRFEQYF.

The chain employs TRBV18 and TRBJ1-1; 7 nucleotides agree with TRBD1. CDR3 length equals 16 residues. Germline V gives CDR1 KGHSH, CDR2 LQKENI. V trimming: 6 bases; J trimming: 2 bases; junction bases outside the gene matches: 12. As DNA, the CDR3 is TGTGCCAGCTCCACCACTTATTCAGGGGGAAACACTGAAGCTTTCTTT. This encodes CASSTTYSGGNTEAFF.

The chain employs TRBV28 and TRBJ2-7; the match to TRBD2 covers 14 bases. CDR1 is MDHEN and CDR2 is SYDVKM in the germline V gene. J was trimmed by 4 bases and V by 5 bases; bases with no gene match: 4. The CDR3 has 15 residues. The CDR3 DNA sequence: TGTGCCAGCAGTCCGGGACTAGCGGGAGTGTACGAGCAGTACTTC. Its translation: CASSPGLAGVYEQYF.

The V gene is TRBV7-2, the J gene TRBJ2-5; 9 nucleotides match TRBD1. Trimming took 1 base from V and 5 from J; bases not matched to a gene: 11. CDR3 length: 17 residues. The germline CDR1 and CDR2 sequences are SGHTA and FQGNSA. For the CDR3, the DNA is TGTGCCAGCAGCTTAGGGGGACAGGGCTTAATAAGTGAGACCCAGTACTTC. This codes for CASSLGGQGLISETQYF.

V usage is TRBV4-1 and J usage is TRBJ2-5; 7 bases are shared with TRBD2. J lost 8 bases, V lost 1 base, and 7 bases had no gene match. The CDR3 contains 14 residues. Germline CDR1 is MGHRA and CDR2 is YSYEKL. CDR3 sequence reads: CASSQGGGMGTQYF. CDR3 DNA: TGCGCCAGCAGCCAAGGGGGAGGGATGGGCACCCAGTACTTC.

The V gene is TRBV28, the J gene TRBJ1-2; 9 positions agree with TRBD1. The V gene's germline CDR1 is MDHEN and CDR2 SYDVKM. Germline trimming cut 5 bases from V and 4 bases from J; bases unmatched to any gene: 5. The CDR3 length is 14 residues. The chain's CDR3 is CASSLTGGFYGYTF. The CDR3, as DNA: TGTGCCAGCAGTCTTACAGGGGGCTTCTATGGCTACACCTTC.

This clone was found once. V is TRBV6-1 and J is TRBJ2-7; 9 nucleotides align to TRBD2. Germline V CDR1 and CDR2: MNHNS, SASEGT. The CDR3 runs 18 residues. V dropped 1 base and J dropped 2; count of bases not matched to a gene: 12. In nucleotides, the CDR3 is TGTGCCAGCAGTGAAGTGGCTCGTCTGGCGGGAGGGCCCTACGAGCAGTACTTC. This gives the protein CASSEVARLAGGPYEQYF.

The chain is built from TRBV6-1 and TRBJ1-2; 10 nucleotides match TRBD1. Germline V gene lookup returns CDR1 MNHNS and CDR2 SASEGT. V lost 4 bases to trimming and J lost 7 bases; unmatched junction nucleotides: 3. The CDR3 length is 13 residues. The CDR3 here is CASSGQGARGYTF. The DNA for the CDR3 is TGTGCCAGCAGTGGACAGGGGGCGCGTGGCTACACCTTC.

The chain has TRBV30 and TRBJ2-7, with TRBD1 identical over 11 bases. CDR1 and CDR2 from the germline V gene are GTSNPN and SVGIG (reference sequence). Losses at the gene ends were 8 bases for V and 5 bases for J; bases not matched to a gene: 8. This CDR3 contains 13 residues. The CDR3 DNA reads TGTGCCGGCTTCCGGGACAGGGGGGACGAGCAGTACTTC. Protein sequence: CAGFRDRGDEQYF. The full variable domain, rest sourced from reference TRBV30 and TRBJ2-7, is SQTIHQWPATLVQPVGSPLSLECTVEGTSNPNLYWYRQAAGRGLQLLFYSVGIGQISSEVPQNLSASRPQDRQFILSSKKLLLSDSGFYLCAGFRDRGDEQYFGPGTRLTVT.

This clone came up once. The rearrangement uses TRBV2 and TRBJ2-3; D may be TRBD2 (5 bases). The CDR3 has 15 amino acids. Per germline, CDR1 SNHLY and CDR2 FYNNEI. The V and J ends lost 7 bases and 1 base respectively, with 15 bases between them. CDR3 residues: CASTPDSPRTDTQYF. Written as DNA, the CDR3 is TGTGCCAGCACCCCGGACTCCCCCCGCACAGATACGCAGTATTTT.

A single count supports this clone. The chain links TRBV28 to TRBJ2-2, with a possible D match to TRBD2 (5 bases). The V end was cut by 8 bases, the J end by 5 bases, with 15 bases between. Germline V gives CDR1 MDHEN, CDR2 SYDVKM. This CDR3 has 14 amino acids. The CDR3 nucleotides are TGTGCCAGCCGAACTAGAGGGAATACCGGGGAGCTGTTTTTT. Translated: CASRTRGNTGELFF.

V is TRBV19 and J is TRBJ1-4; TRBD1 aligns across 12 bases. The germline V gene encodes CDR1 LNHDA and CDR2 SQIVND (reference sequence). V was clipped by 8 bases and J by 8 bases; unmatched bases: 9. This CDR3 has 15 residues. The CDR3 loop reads CASDQGTGGAEKLFF. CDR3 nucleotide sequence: TGTGCCAGTGATCAGGGGACAGGGGGCGCGGAAAAACTGTTTTTT.

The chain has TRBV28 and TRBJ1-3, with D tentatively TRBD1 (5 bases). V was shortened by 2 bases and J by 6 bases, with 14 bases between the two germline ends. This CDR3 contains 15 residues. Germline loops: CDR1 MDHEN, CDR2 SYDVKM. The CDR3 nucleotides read TGTGCCAGCAGTTTACCCACAGGCCCCTTAAACACCATATATTTT. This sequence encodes CASSLPTGPLNTIYF.

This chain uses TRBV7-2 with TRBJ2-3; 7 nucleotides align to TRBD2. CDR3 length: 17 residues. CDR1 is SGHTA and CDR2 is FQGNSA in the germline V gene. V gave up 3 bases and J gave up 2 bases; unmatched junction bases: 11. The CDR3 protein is CASSFYRRDYYTDTQYF. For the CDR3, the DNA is TGTGCCAGCAGCTTTTATCGCCGGGACTACTACACAGATACGCAGTATTTT.

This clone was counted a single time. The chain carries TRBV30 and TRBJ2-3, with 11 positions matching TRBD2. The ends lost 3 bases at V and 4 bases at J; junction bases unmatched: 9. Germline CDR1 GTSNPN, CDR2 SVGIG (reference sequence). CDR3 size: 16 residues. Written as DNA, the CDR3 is TGTGCCTGGAGGACTAGCGGGAAAAACGGGGCAGATACGCAGTATTTT. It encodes CAWRTSGKNGADTQYF.

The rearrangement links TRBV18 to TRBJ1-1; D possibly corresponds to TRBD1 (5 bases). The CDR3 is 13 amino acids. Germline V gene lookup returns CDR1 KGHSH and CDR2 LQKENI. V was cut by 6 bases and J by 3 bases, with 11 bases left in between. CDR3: CASSEQGYTEAFF. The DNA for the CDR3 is TGTGCCAGCTCGGAGCAGGGTTACACTGAAGCTTTCTTT.

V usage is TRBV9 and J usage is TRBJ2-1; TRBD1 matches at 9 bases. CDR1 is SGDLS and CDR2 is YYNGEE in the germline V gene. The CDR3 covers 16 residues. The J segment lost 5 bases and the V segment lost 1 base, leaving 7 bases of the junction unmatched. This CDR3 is CASSVPRTGANNEQFF. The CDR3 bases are TGTGCCAGCAGCGTACCCCGGACAGGGGCGAACAATGAGCAGTTCTTC.

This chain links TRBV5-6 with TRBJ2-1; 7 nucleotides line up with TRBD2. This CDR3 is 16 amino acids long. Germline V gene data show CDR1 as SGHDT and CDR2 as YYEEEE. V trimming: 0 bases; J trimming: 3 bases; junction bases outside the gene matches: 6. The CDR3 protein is CASSLEGRGFYNEQFF. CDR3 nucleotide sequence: TGTGCCAGCAGCTTGGAGGGGAGGGGTTTCTACAATGAGCAGTTCTTC. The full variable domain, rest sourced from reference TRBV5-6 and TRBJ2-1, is DAGVTQSPTHLIKTRGQQVTLRCSPKSGHDTVSWYQQALGQGPQFIFQYYEEEERQRGNFPDRFSGHQFPNYSSELNVNALLLGDSALYLCASSLEGRGFYNEQFFGPGTRLTVL.